The 18 T cell receptor beta chains below all came from one sample that was sequenced in a study of cytomegalovirus exposure and HLA in healthy donors. Primers included in the PCR were 60 Vbeta and 13 Jbeta primers. Data came from immunoSEQ multiplex PCR; TCRdb stores just in-frame clones and leaves some out. Of 130,000 or so clones in the sample, 75% to 80% were seen once. The specimen sequenced was PBMCs. These receptors originate from a woman in her thirties or forties in good health and CMV-seronegative.

This clone has a single count. V usage is TRBV28 and J usage is TRBJ2-6; 7 nucleotides line up with TRBD1. This CDR3 has 16 amino acids. The trim removed 7 bases at V and 4 bases at J, leaving 10 bases unmatched. CDR1 MDHEN and CDR2 SYDVKM come from the germline V gene. CDR3 nucleotides: TGTGCCAGCAATCCAAATACAGGGGCCGGGGCCAACGTCCTGACTTTC. Amino acids: CASNPNTGAGANVLTF.

This chain joins TRBV28 and TRBJ1-1; weak D call: TRBD1 (5 bases). The CDR3 contains 17 residues. V was shortened by 7 bases and J by 1 base, with 22 bases between the two germline ends. CDR1 is MDHEN and CDR2 is SYDVKM in the germline V gene. In DNA form, the CDR3 reads TGTGCCAGCACGAACCCGGGACTGGGGGTAGGGAACACTGAAGCTTTCTTT. It encodes CASTNPGLGVGNTEAFF.

The gene calls are TRBV5-1 and TRBJ2-7; no firm D call. Trimming cost V 2 bases and J 3 bases, with 9 bases left between them. Germline V gene sequence: CDR1 SGHRS, CDR2 YFSETQ. CDR3 size: 13 residues. This CDR3 reads CASSFSEFYEQYF. The CDR3 coding sequence is TGCGCCAGCAGCTTTAGTGAATTCTACGAGCAGTACTTC.

This clone has just one count. The V and J genes are TRBV23-1 and TRBJ2-5; the D gene is possibly TRBD2 (6 bases). TRBV23-1 is noted as an ORF with a role that remains uncertain. CDR3 size: 9 residues. V was trimmed by 11 bases and J by 5 bases, leaving 6 bases between them. CDR3 in amino acids: CARGETQYF. CDR3 in DNA: TGCGCCCGGGGGGAGACCCAGTACTTC.

This clone was counted a single time. The chain joins TRBV2 to TRBJ1-6, with TRBD1 matching over 9 bases. With V trimmed by 5 bases and J by 7 bases, 3 bases remained unmatched. The CDR3 runs to 14 residues. Per the germline V gene, CDR1 is SNHLY and CDR2 is FYNNEI. CDR3 amino acids: CASSFDRGNSPLHF. As DNA, the CDR3 is TGTGCCAGCAGTTTTGACAGGGGGAATTCACCCCTCCACTTT. Filled out from reference TRBV2 and TRBJ1-6, the complete variable domain reads EPEVTQTPSHQVTQMGQEVILRCVPISNHLYFYWYRQILGQKVEFLVSFYNNEISEKSEIFDDQFSVERPDGSNFTLKIRSTKLEDSAMYFCASSFDRGNSPLHFGNGTRLTVT.

The chain recombines TRBV2 with TRBJ2-5; D is perhaps TRBD1 (5 bases). The V end lost 7 bases, the J end lost 4 bases, and 13 bases lay between the germline ends. Per germline, CDR1 SNHLY and CDR2 FYNNEI. The length of the CDR3 is 13 residues. CDR3 sequence: CASNRNHGETQYF. The CDR3 DNA follows: TGTGCCAGCAACAGGAACCATGGAGAGACCCAGTACTTC.

This chain joins TRBV21-1 and TRBJ2-7; whether TRBD2, the table's D call, matches the DNA was not checked. TRBV21-1 is a listed pseudogene. The CDR3 is 8 amino acids. The chain's CDR3 is CNRYEQYF. In DNA, the CDR3 is TGTAATCGCTACGAGCAGTACTTC.

The chain links TRBV7-6 to TRBJ2-3, with D perhaps matching TRBD2 (5 bases). Germline V gives CDR1 SGHVS, CDR2 FNYEAQ. The CDR3 is 16 amino acids. V was pared by 1 base and J by 0 bases, with 11 bases between. The DNA of the CDR3 is TGTGCCAGCAGCTTAGGGGGAGTAACTAGCACAGATACGCAGTATTTT. Protein product: CASSLGGVTSTDTQYF. Using reference TRBV7-6 and TRBJ2-3 for the parts outside the CDR3, the full variable domain is GAGVSQSPRYKVTKRGQDVALRCDPISGHVSLYWYRQALGQGPEFLTYFNYEAQQDKSGLPNDRFSAERPEGSISTLTIQRTEQRDSAMYRCASSLGGVTSTDTQYFGPGTRLTVL.

This clone showed up just once. This rearrangement joins TRBV19 to TRBJ2-1; no firm D call. From germline, CDR1 is LNHDA and CDR2 SQIVND (reference sequence). CDR3 size: 15 residues. With 3 bases removed from V and 6 bases from J, the gap between germline ends came to 15 bases. The chain's CDR3 is CASSILDSLGNEQFF. The CDR3 DNA follows: TGTGCCAGTAGTATTTTAGATTCTCTTGGCAATGAGCAGTTCTTC.

The chain uses TRBV10-3 and TRBJ2-3; tentative D call: TRBD2 (6 bases). Trimming removed 2 bases at V and 0 bases at J, with 9 bases between. This CDR3 spans 15 amino acids. CDR1 and CDR2 (germline): ENHRY, SYGVKD. The CDR3 bases are TGTGCCATCAGTGAGCTAGCGTCTAGCACAGATACGCAGTATTTT. It encodes CAISELASSTDTQYF.

V is TRBV27 and J is TRBJ1-2; D may be TRBD1 (5 bases). The germline CDR1 and CDR2 sequences are MNHEY and SMNVEV (reference sequence). The V end was cut by 5 bases, the J end by 2 bases, with 18 bases between. This CDR3 comprises 16 residues. In nucleotides, the CDR3 is TGTGCCAGCAGTCCGCTAGGGGAGGGTCGAAACTATGGCTACACCTTC. Its protein is CASSPLGEGRNYGYTF.

The chain couples TRBV7-2 to TRBJ1-5; weak D call: TRBD1 (6 bases). V was trimmed by 5 bases and J by 8 bases, leaving 16 bases between them. This CDR3 is built from 14 residues. CDR1 SGHTA and CDR2 FQGNSA come from the germline V gene. CDR3 DNA: TGTGCCAGCAGCCCACCCCCGGCAGGGGAGCCCCAGCATTTT. Protein: CASSPPPAGEPQHF.

The gene calls are TRBV4-3 and TRBJ1-1, with D hard to call. Trimming took off 0 bases at V and 4 bases at J, with 9 bases between the two ends. Germline loops: CDR1 LGHNA, CDR2 YSLEER. The CDR3 is made up of 14 amino acids. The CDR3 nucleotides are TGCGCCAGCAGCCAAGAGAGCCTCGCCACTGAAGCTTTCTTT. As protein: CASSQESLATEAFF.

The chain combines TRBV7-6 with TRBJ1-1; 8 bases line up with TRBD1. The CDR3 length is 14 residues. With V trimmed by 5 bases and J by 3 bases, 5 bases remained unmatched. Per germline, CDR1 SGHVS and CDR2 FNYEAQ. The CDR3: CASSPDRAHTEAFF. The CDR3 DNA sequence: TGTGCCAGCAGCCCGGACAGGGCTCACACTGAAGCTTTCTTT.

This clone occurred a few times. CDR3 sequence reads: CATQGGAGANVLTF. The CDR3 DNA reads as TGTGCCACCCAGGGGGGAGCTGGGGCCAACGTCCTGACTTTC. The chain uses TRBV2 and TRBJ2-6; D may be TRBD1 (7 bases). Germline CDR1 is SNHLY and CDR2 is FYNNEI. Trimming removed 10 bases at V and 2 bases at J, with 12 bases between. The CDR3 has 14 residues.

This sequence joins TRBV5-4 and TRBJ2-1; 13 bases fit TRBD2. Germline V gene lookup returns CDR1 SGHNT and CDR2 YYREEE (reference sequence). Trimming cost V 0 bases and J 2 bases; bases outside gene matches: 5. CDR3 length: 18 amino acids. This CDR3 is CASSLAQGLAGPYNEQFF. The CDR3 coding sequence is TGTGCCAGCAGCTTGGCCCAGGGACTAGCGGGACCCTACAATGAGCAGTTCTTC. Complete variable domain (other parts from reference TRBV5-4 and TRBJ2-1): ETGVTQSPTHLIKTRGQQVTLRCSSQSGHNTVSWYQQALGQGPQFIFQYYREEENGRGNFPPRFSGLQFPNYSSELNVNALELDDSALYLCASSLAQGLAGPYNEQFFGPGTRLTVL.

In this sample, this clone turned up many times. This sequence joins TRBV2 and TRBJ2-2; D may be TRBD2 (6 bases). V lost 7 bases and J 8 bases, leaving 14 bases between the germline ends. The CDR3 consists of 13 residues. Germline assignment: CDR1 SNHLY and CDR2 FYNNEI. The CDR3 is CASTGEARGELFF. DNA of the CDR3: TGTGCCAGCACCGGGGAGGCTCGGGGGGAGCTGTTTTTT. The whole variable domain, filled in from reference TRBV2 and TRBJ2-2, reads EPEVTQTPSHQVTQMGQEVILRCVPISNHLYFYWYRQILGQKVEFLVSFYNNEISEKSEIFDDQFSVERPDGSNFTLKIRSTKLEDSAMYFCASTGEARGELFFGEGSRLTVL.

The chain carries TRBV2 and TRBJ2-7, with 7 bases lining up with TRBD1. V trimming: 8 bases; J trimming: 2 bases; junction bases outside the gene matches: 12. Germline CDR1 is SNHLY and CDR2 is FYNNEI. The length of the CDR3 is 15 residues. Written as DNA, the CDR3 is TGTGCCAGCCGTGGGGTCGGGACAGACCCCTACGAGCAGTACTTC. Translation gives CASRGVGTDPYEQYF.